The rows below give T cell receptor beta chains drawn from one sample of a study of cytomegalovirus exposure and HLA in healthy donors. The table came from immunoSEQ multiplex PCR; TCRdb's copy has only in-frame clones and leaves some out. The table has 250,000 or so clones, about nine tenths seen once. The specimen was PBMCs. The receptor set was obtained from a girl under 10 years old in good health and CMV-seronegative. Both conserved end residues are part of each CDR3. Each record gives: CDR3 DNA, CDR3 protein, CDR3 length, V gene, J gene, D gene. The D gene is left open where the match is weak.

cdr3_nt: TGTGCCCTAGGAGGGAGGGGGTACAATGAGCAGTTCTTC
cdr3_aa: CALGGRGYNEQFF
cdr3_length: 13
v_call: TRBV6-1
j_call: TRBJ2-1
d_call: .

cdr3_nt: TGTGCCAGCAAGATTCAGGGCACGGAGACCCAGTACTTC
cdr3_aa: CASKIQGTETQYF
cdr3_length: 13
v_call: TRBV28
j_call: TRBJ2-5
d_call: .

cdr3_nt: TGTGCCAGCAGCCCTCTAGGGGAGGGAGCCTCTGGAAACACCATATATTTT
cdr3_aa: CASSPLGEGASGNTIYF
cdr3_length: 17
v_call: TRBV7-6
j_call: TRBJ1-3
d_call: .

cdr3_nt: TGTGCCAGCAGCTTGGGACTAGCGCGGCGGGAGACCCAGTACTTC
cdr3_aa: CASSLGLARRETQYF
cdr3_length: 15
v_call: TRBV13
j_call: TRBJ2-5
d_call: TRBD2

cdr3_nt: TGTGCCAGCAGCTCCGGACAGGGCGATGGCTACACCTTC
cdr3_aa: CASSSGQGDGYTF
cdr3_length: 13
v_call: TRBV27
j_call: TRBJ1-2
d_call: TRBD1

cdr3_nt: TGTGCCAGCAGCACTAACAATGAGCAGTTCTTC
cdr3_aa: CASSTNNEQFF
cdr3_length: 11
v_call: TRBV11-3
j_call: TRBJ2-1
d_call: .

cdr3_nt: TGTGCCAGCAGCTTAGAGGGGACTAGCGGGGCCTACAATGAGCAGTTCTTC
cdr3_aa: CASSLEGTSGAYNEQFF
cdr3_length: 17
v_call: TRBV11-2
j_call: TRBJ2-1
d_call: TRBD2

cdr3_nt: TGTGCCAGCAGTCCTGCGACTAGCGGGAGCGATGAGCAGTTCTTC
cdr3_aa: CASSPATSGSDEQFF
cdr3_length: 15
v_call: TRBV27
j_call: TRBJ2-1
d_call: TRBD2

cdr3_nt: TGTGCCAGCAGCCCCGGACAGGATGGAGAAAAACTGTTTTTT
cdr3_aa: CASSPGQDGEKLFF
cdr3_length: 14
v_call: TRBV7-9
j_call: TRBJ1-4
d_call: TRBD1

cdr3_nt: TGCAGCGCCCCTATCCCGGGGGGGGACGGCTGCACCTTC
cdr3_aa: CSAPIPGGDGCTF
cdr3_length: 13
v_call: TRBV29-1
j_call: TRBJ1-2
d_call: .